These 32 T cell receptor beta chains were all obtained from the same sample, sequenced in a study of chemoradiotherapy in HPV16-positive cancers. Some clones are missing from TCRdb's copy, which holds only in-frame ones; the method was immunoSEQ multiplex PCR. The table lists 30,000 or so clones, nearly 90% of them singletons. Sequences were derived from blood, sampled from a patient who underwent chemoradiotherapy. All receptors come from a human donor with HPV-associated anogenital cancer.

The rearrangement joins TRBV5-4 to TRBJ2-7, with D perhaps being TRBD1 or TRBD2 (6 bases each). Trimming took 4 bases from V and 3 from J, leaving 20 bases between them. The CDR3 contains 16 residues. The germline V gene encodes CDR1 SGHNT and CDR2 YYREEE (reference sequence). CDR3 sequence reads: CASSPAGSAGDYEQYF. The CDR3 DNA sequence: TGTGCCAGCAGCCCGGCGGGGAGTGCAGGGGACTACGAGCAGTACTTC. Full variable domain (missing parts from reference TRBV5-4 and TRBJ2-7): ETGVTQSPTHLIKTRGQQVTLRCSSQSGHNTVSWYQQALGQGPQFIFQYYREEENGRGNFPPRFSGLQFPNYSSELNVNALELDDSALYLCASSPAGSAGDYEQYFGPGTRLTVT.

The rearrangement joins TRBV5-1 to TRBJ1-1; D may be TRBD1 (5 bases). The CDR3 runs to 14 residues. V was clipped by 0 bases and J by 0 bases, with 6 bases between them. Germline V gene lookup returns CDR1 SGHRS and CDR2 YFSETQ. In nucleotides, the CDR3 is TGCGCCAGCAGCTTGGAGGGGCTGAACACTGAAGCTTTCTTT. Its translation is CASSLEGLNTEAFF.

This sequence joins TRBV7-2 and TRBJ2-1; the D is unclear. Germline V gene lookup returns CDR1 SGHTA and CDR2 FQGNSA. CDR3 length equals 14 residues. V was trimmed by 2 bases and J by 5 bases, leaving 10 bases between them. The CDR3 is CASSLYASNNEQFF. In DNA, the CDR3 is TGTGCCAGCAGCTTATACGCCTCAAACAATGAGCAGTTCTTC.

This chain links TRBV2 with TRBJ1-5; no definite D call. Per the germline V gene, CDR1 is SNHLY and CDR2 is FYNNEI. With 2 bases removed from V and 7 bases from J, the gap between germline ends came to 12 bases. The CDR3 runs 14 residues. The CDR3 DNA is TGTGCCAGCAGTGAAAACGTTGGGTGGCAGCCCCAGCATTTT. This gives the protein CASSENVGWQPQHF.

With respect to this clone: Other DNA sequences in this specimen translate into the identical CDR3. The gene calls are TRBV5-1 and TRBJ2-5; D is unclear. Germline CDR1 is SGHRS and CDR2 is YFSETQ. V dropped 5 bases and J dropped 3 bases, with 11 bases sitting between them. The CDR3 has 13 residues. CDR3 residues: CASSPSHEETQYF. The CDR3 coding sequence is TGCGCCAGCAGTCCCTCCCACGAAGAGACCCAGTACTTC.

This clone is a singleton in its sample. The CDR3 spells CASSPRGRISGANVLTF. The CDR3 nucleotides read TGTGCCAGCAGCCCTAGAGGACGGATCTCTGGGGCCAACGTCCTGACTTTC. V gene TRBV14 combines with J gene TRBJ2-6; D is unclear. Per the germline V gene, CDR1 is SGHDN and CDR2 is FVKESK. V shed 4 bases and J shed 0 bases, with 13 bases lying between them. There are 17 residues in the CDR3.

The J gene is TRBJ2-2, the V gene TRBV4-1; possibly TRBD2 for D (5 bases). The germline V and J ends were trimmed by 1 base and 15 bases, with 15 bases remaining between them. CDR1 MGHRA and CDR2 YSYEKL come from the germline V gene. The CDR3 runs 13 residues. CDR3 coding DNA: TGCGCCAGCAGCCAAGTGGACTTCCCAAGGGTGTTTTTT. This translates into CASSQVDFPRVFF.

The chain has TRBV19 and TRBJ2-1, with 8 bases fitting TRBD1. The J segment lost 7 bases and the V segment lost 4 bases, leaving 6 bases of the junction unmatched. Looked up from germline, CDR1 is LNHDA and CDR2 is SQIVND (reference sequence). The CDR3 totals 14 residues. The CDR3 sequence: CASSKTGERNEQFF. In DNA form, the CDR3 reads TGTGCCAGTAGTAAGACAGGGGAGAGGAATGAGCAGTTCTTC. Full variable domain (rest looked up from reference TRBV19 and TRBJ2-1): DGGITQSPKYLFRKEGQNVTLSCEQNLNHDAMYWYRQDPGQGLRLIYYSQIVNDFQKGDIAEGYSVSREKKESFPLTVTSAQKNPTAFYLCASSKTGERNEQFFGPGTRLTVL.

This chain joins TRBV11-3 and TRBJ2-7, with D maybe TRBD1 (6 bases). Trimming took off 5 bases at V and 6 bases at J, with 14 bases between the two ends. Germline CDR1 is SGHNT and CDR2 is YENEEA. The CDR3 sequence is 13 residues long. The CDR3 nucleotides read TGTGCCAGCAGCCCAGGGGTAGTGGGCGAGCAGTACTTC. Amino acid sequence: CASSPGVVGEQYF.

The V and J genes are TRBV5-1 and TRBJ1-1; tentative D call: TRBD1 (6 bases). Per the germline V gene, CDR1 is SGHRS and CDR2 is YFSETQ. V shed 2 bases and J shed 5 bases, with 10 bases lying between them. The CDR3 extends over 13 amino acids. The DNA for the CDR3 is TGCGCCAGCAGCTTTGACAGGCGTACTGAAGCTTTCTTT. Translated: CASSFDRRTEAFF.

This chain links TRBV11-2 with TRBJ2-3, with 13 bases that match TRBD2. The CDR3 is made up of 17 amino acids. The germline V gene encodes CDR1 SGHAT and CDR2 FQNNGV. Unmatched junction bases numbered 4, after V lost 1 base and J lost 3 bases. The CDR3 DNA is TGTGCCAGCAGCTTAGCGACTAGCGGGGGGCTGACAGATACGCAGTATTTT. Translation gives CASSLATSGGLTDTQYF. Full variable domain (rest looked up from reference TRBV11-2 and TRBJ2-3): EAGVAQSPRYKIIEKRQSVAFWCNPISGHATLYWYQQILGQGPKLLIQFQNNGVVDDSQLPKDRFSAERLKGVDSTLKIQPAKLEDSAVYLCASSLATSGGLTDTQYFGPGTRLTVL.

The genes are TRBV27 and TRBJ2-2, with TRBD1 matching 8 bases. The CDR3 consists of 20 residues. Germline trimming cut 0 bases from V and 0 bases from J; bases unmatched to any gene: 12. Germline V CDR1 and CDR2: MNHEY, SMNVEV (reference sequence). This CDR3 is CASSLSLLDRGQPNTGELFF. The CDR3, as DNA: TGTGCCAGCAGTTTATCACTACTCGACAGGGGTCAACCGAACACCGGGGAGCTGTTTTTT.

The chain links TRBV6-1 to TRBJ2-4; D may correspond to TRBD1 or TRBD2 (5 bases each). Between the trimmed V and J ends, which lost 7 bases and 2 bases, there was a span of 15 bases. The CDR3 runs 15 residues. The germline V gene has CDR1 MNHNS and CDR2 SASEGT. The CDR3 DNA sequence: TGTGCCAGCACCTCAGGTGGGGGAACCAAAAACATTCAGTACTTC. Translation: CASTSGGGTKNIQYF.

V is TRBV7-2 and J is TRBJ1-5; 11 nucleotides agree with TRBD1. The CDR3 sequence is 15 residues long. Germline CDR1 and CDR2: SGHTA and FQGNSA. After removal of 6 bases from V and 6 bases from J, the junction contained 7 bases not matched to a gene. The chain's CDR3 is CASSPGQGAVQPQHF. DNA for the CDR3: TGTGCCAGCAGTCCCGGACAGGGGGCCGTTCAGCCCCAGCATTTT. The full variable domain, in which reference TRBV7-2 and TRBJ1-5 provide the parts outside the CDR3, is GAGVSQSPSNKVTEKGKDVELRCDPISGHTALYWYRQSLGQGLEFLIYFQGNSAPDKSGLPSDRFSAERTGGSVSTLTIQRTQQEDSAVYLCASSPGQGAVQPQHFGDGTRLSIL.

CDR3 DNA: TGTGCCAGCAGCCCCGACAGGGTCACCGGGGAGCTGTTTTTT. Its protein is CASSPDRVTGELFF. The chain combines TRBV7-2 with TRBJ2-2; 7 bases match TRBD1. The CDR3 spans 14 residues. Germline CDR1 and CDR2: SGHTA and FQGNSA. V lost 5 bases to trimming and J lost 4 bases; unmatched junction nucleotides: 4.

The chain has TRBV9 and TRBJ1-5; D perhaps matches TRBD1 (6 bases). This CDR3 is built from 15 residues. Germline CDR1 SGDLS, CDR2 YYNGEE. The V end was cut by 3 bases, the J end by 0 bases, with 10 bases between. CDR3 sequence (DNA): TGTGCCAGCAGCGCGACAGGCAATAGCAATCAGCCCCAGCATTTT. Translating gives CASSATGNSNQPQHF. Full variable domain (outside the CDR3, taken from reference TRBV9 and TRBJ1-5): DSGVTQTPKHLITATGQRVTLRCSPRSGDLSVYWYQQSLDQGLQFLIQYYNGEERAKGNILERFSAQQFPDLHSELNLSSLELGDSALYFCASSATGNSNQPQHFGDGTRLSIL.

The sample holds a few counts of this clone. The V call is TRBV6-1, the J call TRBJ2-2; TRBD2 agrees at 7 bases. The CDR3 has 16 residues. V shed 1 base and J 3 bases; nucleotides not matched to a gene: 5. From germline, CDR1 is MNHNS and CDR2 SASEGT. The CDR3 sequence: CASSEEGGWYTGELFF. DNA for the CDR3: TGTGCCAGCAGTGAAGAGGGAGGGTGGTACACCGGGGAGCTGTTTTTT.

The rearrangement joins TRBV29-1 to TRBJ2-3; 12 bases match TRBD2. Germline V gene data show CDR1 as SQVTM and CDR2 as ANQGSEA. This CDR3 comprises 14 residues. With 6 bases clipped from V and 9 bases from J, the junction kept 10 bases outside the gene matches. CDR3 DNA: TGCAGCGTGTTCCTAGCGGGAGGGAAGCAGACGCAGTATTTT. Translation: CSVFLAGGKQTQYF.

In its sample, this clone ranks as large. The chain uses TRBV5-3 and TRBJ2-7; D assignment may be TRBD1 or TRBD2 (5 bases each). TRBV5-3 is annotated as an ORF whose role is uncertain. The CDR3 contains 16 residues. V dropped 0 bases and J dropped 3 bases, with 16 bases sitting between them. The CDR3 DNA reads as TGTGCCAGAAGCTTGGATCCATGGGACGGCCACTACGAGCAGTACTTC. It yields the protein CARSLDPWDGHYEQYF.

This clone was found a few times. The chain carries TRBV9 and TRBJ2-5, with a weak D call TRBD2 (6 bases). The CDR3 is 13 amino acids. Trimming removed 5 bases from V and 5 bases from J, with 13 bases in between. The germline V gene has CDR1 SGDLS and CDR2 YYNGEE. Here the CDR3 DNA reads TGTGCCAGCAGTCTCGTGGAGGGCGAGACCCAGTACTTC. It specifies CASSLVEGETQYF.

The chain has TRBV6-1 and TRBJ2-1; perhaps TRBD2 as D (7 bases). Trimming took off 7 bases at V and 8 bases at J, with 18 bases between the two ends. This CDR3 has 14 amino acids. Germline loops: CDR1 MNHNS, CDR2 SASEGT. The CDR3 sequence is CASNMAGAWDEQFF. The CDR3 DNA reads TGTGCCAGCAATATGGCGGGGGCCTGGGATGAGCAGTTCTTC.

V usage is TRBV6-6 and J usage is TRBJ2-4; 7 bases map to TRBD2. Germline CDR1 reads MNHNY; CDR2 reads SVGAGI (reference sequence). This CDR3 spans 13 amino acids. The junction had 5 bases not matched to a gene; V was cut back by 4 bases and J by 8 bases. The CDR3 DNA reads as TGTGCCAGCAGTTTTAGCGGGCGGGACATTCAGTACTTC. Translated: CASSFSGRDIQYF.

V is TRBV5-6 and J is TRBJ2-7; TRBD2 agrees at 13 bases. In germline, CDR1 is SGHDT, CDR2 YYEEEE. J was trimmed by 1 base and V by 4 bases; bases with no gene match: 11. The CDR3 totals 18 residues. Written as DNA, the CDR3 is TGTGCCAGCAGCGAAGGACTAGCGGGAGCTGGATGGTCCTACGAGCAGTACTTC. It is translated as CASSEGLAGAGWSYEQYF.

The sample holds a few counts of this clone. The chain joins TRBV5-4 to TRBJ2-7, with 9 nucleotides matching TRBD1. J gave up 7 bases and V 4 bases, and 12 bases lay outside the gene matches. The CDR3 covers 15 residues. Germline loops: CDR1 SGHNT, CDR2 YYREEE (reference sequence). In DNA form, the CDR3 reads TGTGCCAGCAGCACAGAGACAGGGGGGGCGGGGGAGCAGTACTTC. Amino acids: CASSTETGGAGEQYF.

V gene TRBV7-9 combines with J gene TRBJ2-7; D is ambiguous. Germline assignment: CDR1 SEHNR and CDR2 FQNEAQ (reference sequence). This CDR3 is 14 amino acids long. V lost 6 bases to trimming and J lost 3 bases, with 15 bases between them. The CDR3 nucleotides read TGTGCCAGCAGAGATAGGTCTGCCGGCTACGAGCAGTACTTC. Its protein product is CASRDRSAGYEQYF.

Regarding this clone: One end of the junction does not line up with germline, which may come from a read error. The chain couples TRBV4-2 to TRBJ2-1, with TRBD2 matching 12 bases. From germline, CDR1 is LGHNA and CDR2 YNFKEQ. The CDR3 covers 13 residues. The CDR3 sequence is CASSQDGLAGGVF. The CDR3 bases are TGTGCCAGCAGCCAAGATGGGCTAGCGGGGGGGGTCTTC.

The chain links TRBV11-3 to TRBJ2-7, with 9 nucleotides matching TRBD1. The CDR3 runs 14 residues. Germline CDR1 SGHNT, CDR2 YENEEA. V lost 5 bases, J lost 2 bases, and 4 bases stayed unmatched. The CDR3 bases are TGTGCCAGCAGCCTACAGGGGGCGGCCTACGAGCAGTACTTC. As protein: CASSLQGAAYEQYF. Using reference TRBV11-3 and TRBJ2-7 for the parts outside the CDR3, the full variable domain is EAGVVQSPRYKIIEKKQPVAFWCNPISGHNTLYWYLQNLGQGPELLIRYENEEAVDDSQLPKDRFSAERLKGVDSTLKIQPAELGDSAVYLCASSLQGAAYEQYFGPGTRLTVT.

The chain links TRBV9 to TRBJ1-6; maybe TRBD1 (6 bases). The CDR3 extends over 16 amino acids. Germline CDR1 is SGDLS and CDR2 is YYNGEE. The V end lost 0 bases, the J end lost 9 bases, and 16 bases lay between the germline ends. The CDR3 protein is CASSVVRWGRGSPLHF. Written as DNA, the CDR3 is TGTGCCAGCAGCGTAGTCCGATGGGGGCGCGGTTCACCCCTCCACTTT.

This chain connects TRBV27 to TRBJ2-3; 8 bases are shared with TRBD1. V shed 5 bases, J shed 3 bases, and the junction held 7 bases outside the gene matches. CDR3 length: 15 amino acids. The germline gives CDR1 MNHEY, CDR2 SMNVEV (reference sequence). The CDR3 region has the DNA TGTGCCAGCAGTCCCTCCGGACAGGGAACAGATACGCAGTATTTT. Translating gives CASSPSGQGTDTQYF.

The chain employs TRBV5-8 and TRBJ2-3, with D hard to call. The CDR3 has 12 residues. CDR1 SGHTS and CDR2 YDEGEE come from the germline V gene. V was shortened by 4 bases and J by 6 bases, with 9 bases between the two germline ends. This chain's CDR3 is CASSLPRDTQYF. The CDR3 DNA sequence: TGTGCCAGCAGCCTACCACGGGATACGCAGTATTTT.

The chain employs TRBV19 and TRBJ1-2, with a possible D match to TRBD1 (5 bases). In germline, CDR1 is LNHDA, CDR2 SQIVND (reference sequence). Trimming took 2 bases from V and 6 from J, leaving 28 bases between them. The CDR3 spans 19 residues. CDR3 in DNA: TGTGCCAGTAGTATAACGCGCGCCCGCGCGGGCTCAACAGGAGATGGCTACACCTTC. The encoded protein is CASSITRARAGSTGDGYTF.

This clone was detected a few times. The genes are TRBV9 and TRBJ1-5, with D possibly TRBD1 on 5 matching bases. V gave up 4 bases and J gave up 1 base, with 9 bases separating them. Per the germline V gene, CDR1 is SGDLS and CDR2 is YYNGEE. The CDR3 is 14 amino acids. Here the CDR3 DNA reads TGTGCCAGCAGCCCCTGGGACAGCAATCAGCCCCAGCATTTT. Protein: CASSPWDSNQPQHF.